What follows describes a single T cell receptor (beta chain). Its antigen is undetermined. This sample is part of a study of spatial heterogeneity in lung cancer. The CDR3 spans 13 residues. Trimming pared 3 bases from V and 5 bases from J, leaving 13 bases between. The germline V gene encodes CDR1 GTSNPN and CDR2 SVGIG (reference sequence). Time point given: sample taken at primary tumor resection. The donors comprised some 72 untreated early-stage non-small cell lung cancer patients. Sequencing of whole RNA from tumor, nontumor lung or frozen PBMC involved no sorting. Study outcomes and limitations: The counts of expanded TCRs, ubiquitous and regional, tracked ubiquitous and regional nonsynonymous mutations, respectively. Higher tumor mutation counts went along with higher counts of expanded intratumoral alpha and beta TCRs.

All TCR cDNA molecules were individually tagged with a unique molecular identifier. TCRdb re-called the 5' RACE reads through MiXCR, storing one row per CDR3 protein. The sample contains some 25,000 distinct CDR3 sequences, roughly 7.1% of which appear only once. The source material was lung tumor tissue, sampled at surgery. This receptor was taken from a male donor with early-stage non-small cell lung cancer. The V call is TRBV30, the J call TRBJ2-5; D is uncertain. CDR3 amino acids: CAWSLGLGETQYF. CDR3 DNA sequence: TGTGCCTGGAGCCTCGGGCTGGGGGAGACCCAGTACTTC.